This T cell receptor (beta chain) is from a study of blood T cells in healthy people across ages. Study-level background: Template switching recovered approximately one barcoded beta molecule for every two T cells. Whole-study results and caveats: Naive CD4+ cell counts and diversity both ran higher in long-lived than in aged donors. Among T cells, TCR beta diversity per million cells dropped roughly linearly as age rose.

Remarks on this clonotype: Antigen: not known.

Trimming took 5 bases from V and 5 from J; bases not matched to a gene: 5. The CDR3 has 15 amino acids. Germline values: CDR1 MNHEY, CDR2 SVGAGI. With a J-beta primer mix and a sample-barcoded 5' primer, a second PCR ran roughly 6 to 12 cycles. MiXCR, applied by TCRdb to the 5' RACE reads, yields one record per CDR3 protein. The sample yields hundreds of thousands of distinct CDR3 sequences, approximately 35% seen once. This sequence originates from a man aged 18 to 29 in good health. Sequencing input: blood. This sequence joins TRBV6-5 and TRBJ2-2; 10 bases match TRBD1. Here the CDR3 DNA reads TGTGCCAGCAGTCGGGACAGGGGAGTAACCGGGGAGCTGTTTTTT. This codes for CASSRDRGVTGELFF.